The rows below give T cell receptor beta chains drawn from one sample of a study of technical replicates of blood from four donors. The table came from immunoSEQ multiplex PCR; TCRdb's copy has only in-frame clones and leaves some out. The table has about 86,000 clones, just over 95% seen once. The sequenced sample was T cells isolated from PBMCs. These receptors originate from a human donor in good health. CDR3s include the opening cysteine and the closing phenylalanine or tryptophan. Each record gives: D gene, clone size, V gene, J gene, CDR3 DNA, CDR3 protein. A D gene is named only where the DNA matches it firmly. Size is omitted from some rows. Given values are once, few, many or a class for expanded clones.

TRBD2	.	TRBV5-5	TRBJ2-2	TGTGCCAGCAGCTTTGTGGCGGGAGCTTTGTACACCGGGGAGCTGTTTTTT	CASSFVAGALYTGELFF
.	.	TRBV28	TRBJ1-4	TGTGCCACCCTAAGGGGGGAGGGGCTACGTGAAAAACTGTTTTTT	CATLRGEGLREKLFF
TRBD1	.	TRBV27	TRBJ2-2	TGTGCCAGCAGTTTGTACAGGGGGACCGGGGAGCTGTTTTTT	CASSLYRGTGELFF
TRBD2	.	TRBV9	TRBJ2-5	TGTGCCAGCAGCGTAGACCCCGGGACTACACAAGAGACCCAGTACTTC	CASSVDPGTTQETQYF
.	.	TRBV6-5	TRBJ1-4	TGTGCCAGCATAACCCGGGTCAGGGGCCTTAAACTGTTTTTT	CASITRVRGLKLFF
.	once	TRBV30	TRBJ2-7	TGTGCCTGGAGTGGAAGGGGCTACGAGCAGTACTTC	CAWSGRGYEQYF
TRBD2	.	TRBV7-3	TRBJ2-5	TGTGCCAGCAGCCCAACTAGCGCGGAGACCCAGTACTTC	CASSPTSAETQYF
.	.	TRBV5-1	TRBJ2-3	TGCGCCAGCGCCCCAAGGGGGATCCGGGATACGCAGTATTTT	CASAPRGIRDTQYF
TRBD1	.	TRBV29-1	TRBJ1-1	TGCAGCGGCCAGGTAGGACAGGGTATCACTGAAGCTTTCTTT	CSGQVGQGITEAFF
TRBD2	.	TRBV4-1	TRBJ2-7	TGCGCCAGCAGCCAAGAGCCAGCGGGACGGGTCTACGAGCAGTACTTC	CASSQEPAGRVYEQYF
.	.	TRBV19	TRBJ1-5	TGTGCCAGCAATAAGGGGGTCAATCAGCCCCAGCATTTT	CASNKGVNQPQHF
.	once	TRBV5-4	TRBJ1-5	TGTGCCAGCAGCTTGGCAGGGCGCCAGCCCCAGCATTTT	CASSLAGRQPQHF
.	once	TRBV5-1	TRBJ2-4	TGCGCCAGCAGCTTGGGACTAGATTCCGTCATTCAGTACTTC	CASSLGLDSVIQYF
TRBD2	.	TRBV30	TRBJ2-7	TGTGCCTGGTCGGGAGGAACCTACGAGCAGTACTTC	CAWSGGTYEQYF
TRBD2	.	TRBV27	TRBJ2-3	TGTGCCAGCAGCCCCAAAGGTCTAGCGGGAGGGCCAAATACGCAGTATTTT	CASSPKGLAGGPNTQYF
.	once	TRBV7-3	TRBJ2-4	TGTGCCAGCAGCTCCCCTCTTTCGGGGAGGGGGAAAAACATTCAGTACTTC	CASSSPLSGRGKNIQYF
.	once	TRBV5-4	TRBJ1-2	TGTGCCAGCAGCATTGGGGGGGACTATGGCTACACCTTC	CASSIGGDYGYTF
.	.	TRBV7-2	TRBJ1-2	TGTGCCAGCAGCTTAGGACGGACTTATGGCTACACCTTC	CASSLGRTYGYTF
TRBD2	.	TRBV9	TRBJ2-1	TGTGCCAGCAGCACACGACTTAGCGGGAGACTTCATGAGCAGTTCTTC	CASSTRLSGRLHEQFF
TRBD1	.	TRBV28	TRBJ1-1	TGTGCCAGCCGTTTAGCGACTAGGGGGCCAGGTGAAGCTTTCTTT	CASRLATRGPGEAFF
TRBD1	.	TRBV5-1	TRBJ2-7	TGCGCCAGCAGCTTGGTTACAGGGGGCCAACACGAGCAGTACTTC	CASSLVTGGQHEQYF
.	.	TRBV6-5	TRBJ2-2	TGTGCTACGGAGGGATCCGGGGAGCTGTTTTTT	CATEGSGELFF
.	.	TRBV18	TRBJ1-4	TGTGCCAGCTCACAGTATCCGGGGTGGACAACTAATGAAAAACTGTTTTTT	CASSQYPGWTTNEKLFF
.	.	TRBV5-1	TRBJ1-5	TGCGCCAGCAGCTTGGGTCCGGAGGGTCAGCCCCAGCATTTT	CASSLGPEGQPQHF
.	.	TRBV9	TRBJ1-3	TGTGCCAGCAGCGAGGGGACTATAGGGGGTCTGGGAAACACCATATATTTT	CASSEGTIGGLGNTIYF
.	.	TRBV28	TRBJ2-7	TGTGCCAGCAGGGAGGACAGACCTTCGTACGAGCAGTACTTC	CASREDRPSYEQYF